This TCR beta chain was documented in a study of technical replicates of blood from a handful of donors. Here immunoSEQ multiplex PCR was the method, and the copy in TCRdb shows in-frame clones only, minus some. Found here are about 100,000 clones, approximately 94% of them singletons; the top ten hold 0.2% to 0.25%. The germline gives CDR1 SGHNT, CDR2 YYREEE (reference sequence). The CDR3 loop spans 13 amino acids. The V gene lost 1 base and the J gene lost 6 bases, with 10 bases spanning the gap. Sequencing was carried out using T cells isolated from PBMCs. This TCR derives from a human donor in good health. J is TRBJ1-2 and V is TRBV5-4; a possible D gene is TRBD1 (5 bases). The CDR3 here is CASSLYQGDGYTF. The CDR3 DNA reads TGTGCCAGCAGCTTGTATCAGGGTGATGGCTACACCTTC.